These 29 T cell receptor beta chains were all obtained from the same sample, sequenced in a study of blood T cell repertoires in COVID-19. Measured with immunoSEQ multiplex PCR; TCRdb has only the in-frame clones, and not every one. The sample lists 300,000 to 450,000 clones, about 87% occurring once. Sequenced: PBMCs or T cells enriched from blood (not recorded which). These receptors were taken from a man aged 35 to 55 in a cohort exposed to, infected with or recovered from COVID-19 (not recorded which).

This clone appeared once. The genes are TRBV13 and TRBJ2-7; tentatively, D is TRBD1 (6 bases). Trimming cost V 8 bases and J 1 base, with 18 bases left between them. Germline CDR1 is PRHDT and CDR2 is FYEKMQ (reference sequence). This CDR3 contains 15 residues. The CDR3 reads CASARLGGWSYEQYF. CDR3 sequence (DNA): TGTGCCAGCGCCCGGTTAGGGGGATGGTCCTACGAGCAGTACTTC.

The DNA for the CDR3 is TGTGCCAGCTCACCAGAAACTAATCCGTACGAGCAGTACTTC. Translated, it gives CASSPETNPYEQYF. This chain joins TRBV18 and TRBJ2-7; no definite D call. There are 14 residues in the CDR3. Germline loops: CDR1 KGHSH, CDR2 LQKENI. Trimming pared 2 bases from V and 4 bases from J, leaving 12 bases between.

As regards this clone: The sample holds other DNA sequences that translate to the same CDR3. The chain is built from TRBV30 and TRBJ2-1, with 9 bases that match TRBD2. The V gene's germline CDR1 is GTSNPN and CDR2 SVGIG (reference sequence). The CDR3 runs to 15 residues. Germline trimming cut 3 bases from V and 2 bases from J; bases unmatched to any gene: 5. CDR3 coding DNA: TGTGCCTGGAGCTTTAGCGGGAGACCCTACAATGAGCAGTTCTTC. This sequence encodes CAWSFSGRPYNEQFF.

The V gene is TRBV19, the J gene TRBJ1-5, with D perhaps matching TRBD1 (5 bases). The CDR3 contains 13 residues. Trimming took 7 bases from V and 2 from J, leaving 9 bases between them. Germline-derived CDR1 and CDR2 are LNHDA and SQIVND (reference sequence). In DNA, the CDR3 is TGTGCCAGTACCATCAGGGGCAATCAGCCCCAGCATTTT. This sequence encodes CASTIRGNQPQHF. Using reference TRBV19 and TRBJ1-5 for the parts outside the CDR3, the full variable domain is DGGITQSPKYLFRKEGQNVTLSCEQNLNHDAMYWYRQDPGQGLRLIYYSQIVNDFQKGDIAEGYSVSREKKESFPLTVTSAQKNPTAFYLCASTIRGNQPQHFGDGTRLSIL.

The rearrangement uses TRBV11-2 and TRBJ1-2, with TRBD1 identical over 9 bases. The CDR3 covers 19 residues. Germline V CDR1 and CDR2: SGHAT, FQNNGV. V dropped 2 bases and J dropped 4; count of bases not matched to a gene: 17. The CDR3 here is CASSLFPAGQGPMAYGYTF. In DNA, the CDR3 is TGTGCCAGCAGCTTATTCCCCGCCGGACAGGGGCCGATGGCCTATGGCTACACCTTC.

This chain connects TRBV15 to TRBJ1-2, with D possibly being TRBD1 (6 bases). The CDR3 is 14 amino acids. Germline V gives CDR1 LNHNV, CDR2 YYDKDF (reference sequence). V was pared by 0 bases and J by 6 bases, with 11 bases between. The CDR3 sequence: CATSRDRQDNGYTF. The CDR3 DNA reads TGTGCCACCAGCAGAGACCGACAGGATAATGGCTACACCTTC.

J is TRBJ1-1 and V is TRBV6-5; the D gene is possibly TRBD1 (6 bases). The germline V and J ends were trimmed by 5 bases and 9 bases, with 16 bases remaining between them. CDR3 size: 13 residues. CDR1 is MNHEY, CDR2 SVGAGI, per germline. CDR3 in amino acids: CASSPDRRSKAFF. The CDR3 DNA reads as TGTGCCAGCAGTCCCGACAGGCGCTCTAAAGCTTTCTTT.

The table lists this clone with a count of one. This rearrangement joins TRBV2 to TRBJ1-2; tentatively, D is TRBD1 (6 bases). V shed 5 bases and J shed 4 bases, with 11 bases lying between them. The CDR3 loop spans 13 amino acids. Germline lookup yields CDR1 SNHLY and CDR2 FYNNEI. This CDR3 is CASSLGTIYGYTF. The CDR3 DNA sequence: TGTGCCAGCAGTTTGGGGACAATCTATGGCTACACCTTC.

The chain couples TRBV28 to TRBJ2-7; 15 bases agree with TRBD2. Germline CDR1 is MDHEN and CDR2 is SYDVKM. With 5 bases clipped from V and 5 bases from J, the junction kept 1 base outside the gene matches. This CDR3 has 14 amino acids. Here the CDR3 reads CASSRTSGRDEQYF. The CDR3 bases are TGTGCCAGCAGTCGGACTAGCGGGAGGGACGAGCAGTACTTC.

V is TRBV29-1 and J is TRBJ1-4, with TRBD1 as a possible D gene (6 bases). CDR3 size: 13 residues. V shed 6 bases and J shed 4 bases, with 12 bases lying between them. Germline V gene data show CDR1 as SQVTM and CDR2 as ANQGSEA. CDR3 sequence (DNA): TGCAGCGTAAGGACAGCTGATAATGAAAAACTGTTTTTT. Protein product: CSVRTADNEKLFF.

V is TRBV7-2 and J is TRBJ1-2; 7 nucleotides line up with TRBD1. Germline V gene lookup returns CDR1 SGHTA and CDR2 FQGNSA. The CDR3 covers 13 residues. J gave up 7 bases and V 1 base, and 3 bases lay outside the gene matches. The CDR3 DNA reads as TGTGCCAGCAGCTTAGTAGGGGGCGGTGGCTACACCTTC. Residues: CASSLVGGGGYTF.

This chain's CDR3 is CASSPVNNRVAGELFF. CDR3 DNA sequence: TGTGCCAGCAGCCCAGTTAACAACAGGGTAGCCGGGGAGCTGTTTTTT. This rearrangement joins TRBV7-6 to TRBJ2-2; a possible D gene is TRBD1 (6 bases). Germline-derived CDR1 and CDR2 are SGHVS and FNYEAQ. The V end lost 5 bases, the J end lost 6 bases, and 19 bases lay between the germline ends. This CDR3 comprises 16 residues.

The V call is TRBV29-1, the J call TRBJ2-5; D is possibly TRBD1 (6 bases). The CDR3 has 13 residues. Germline-derived CDR1 and CDR2 are SQVTM and ANQGSEA. The V end lost 6 bases, the J end lost 2 bases, and 13 bases lay between the germline ends. CDR3 DNA: TGCAGCGTCAAGGGACAAGAGCAAGAGACCCAGTACTTC. This gives the protein CSVKGQEQETQYF.

V is TRBV28 and J is TRBJ1-5, with TRBD1 identical over 7 bases. The CDR3 consists of 17 residues. The trim removed 3 bases at V and 2 bases at J, leaving 10 bases unmatched. Germline V gene data show CDR1 as MDHEN and CDR2 as SYDVKM. In nucleotides, the CDR3 is TGTGCCAGCAGTTTCTGGGACAGAGGAATCCGCAATCAGCCCCAGCATTTT. Its protein product is CASSFWDRGIRNQPQHF.

This sequence joins TRBV30 and TRBJ1-1; D might be TRBD1 (5 bases). Germline V gene sequence: CDR1 GTSNPN, CDR2 SVGIG (reference sequence). The CDR3 has 12 amino acids. The ends were cut back, 4 bases at V and 4 bases at J, with 10 bases in the middle. CDR3 amino acids: CAWNGGGTEAFF. In DNA form, the CDR3 reads TGTGCCTGGAATGGGGGAGGCACTGAAGCTTTCTTT.

The chain carries TRBV4-2 and TRBJ2-6; D uncertain. Germline V gives CDR1 LGHNA, CDR2 YNFKEQ. Trimming shortened V by 1 base and J by 1 base, and 11 bases separated the two germline ends. This CDR3 has 17 amino acids. CDR3 protein: CASSQGFRLSGANVLTF. In DNA, the CDR3 is TGTGCCAGCAGCCAAGGGTTCAGATTATCTGGGGCCAACGTCCTGACTTTC.

V gene TRBV9 combines with J gene TRBJ2-5; 8 bases map to TRBD2. The CDR3 covers 16 residues. Germline V gives CDR1 SGDLS, CDR2 YYNGEE. Unmatched junction bases numbered 6, after V lost 0 bases and J lost 2 bases. The CDR3 coding sequence is TGTGCCAGCAGCGTAGGAACTAGCGGCTTTCAAGAGACCCAGTACTTC. Its translation: CASSVGTSGFQETQYF.

The V gene is TRBV10-1, the J gene TRBJ2-5; D gene uncertain. This CDR3 is 12 amino acids long. Germline CDR1 and CDR2: WNHNN and SYGVQD (reference sequence). Trimming shortened V by 3 bases and J by 4 bases, and 6 bases separated the two germline ends. CDR3 nucleotide sequence: TGCGCCAGCAGTGACCATTCAGAGACCCAGTACTTC. Protein product: CASSDHSETQYF.

This clone was recorded once. The chain is built from TRBV3-1 (or the pseudogene TRBV3-2) and TRBJ1-5; D unresolved. V lost 2 bases and J 6 bases, leaving 8 bases between the germline ends. The CDR3 is 13 amino acids. CDR1 is LGHDT and CDR2 is YNNKEL in the germline V gene (reference sequence). The CDR3 sequence is CASSQSRGQPQHF. CDR3 nucleotides: TGTGCCAGCAGCCAATCACGGGGTCAGCCCCAGCATTTT.

The rearrangement uses TRBV2 and TRBJ1-6; the match to TRBD1 covers 9 bases. Trimming removed 6 bases from V and 6 bases from J; junction bases left unmatched: 3. Germline CDR1 is SNHLY and CDR2 is FYNNEI. The CDR3 contains 14 residues. Written as DNA, the CDR3 is TGTGCCAGCAGACCGGGACAGGGTAATTCACCCCTCCACTTT. Its protein product is CASRPGQGNSPLHF.

The table lists this clone with a few counts. The chain links TRBV2 to TRBJ2-7; possible D gene TRBD2, 6 bases. The ends were cut back, 3 bases at V and 6 bases at J, with 12 bases in the middle. This CDR3 comprises 13 residues. CDR1 and CDR2 from the germline V gene are SNHLY and FYNNEI. The CDR3 loop is CASSETGAAEQYF. CDR3 nucleotide sequence: TGTGCCAGCAGTGAGACGGGAGCAGCCGAGCAGTACTTC.

The chain employs TRBV27 and TRBJ2-3; 8 bases are shared with TRBD1. Germline CDR1 reads MNHEY; CDR2 reads SMNVEV (reference sequence). The CDR3 is 12 residues long. V trimming: 6 bases; J trimming: 6 bases; junction bases outside the gene matches: 2. DNA of the CDR3: TGTGCCAGCAGCCGACAGGGGGATACGCAGTATTTT. It codes for CASSRQGDTQYF.

This clone occurred many times. The J gene is TRBJ2-1, the V gene TRBV27; 13 bases are a match to TRBD2. Trimming removed 6 bases from V and 9 bases from J; junction bases left unmatched: 8. This CDR3 spans 15 amino acids. The germline CDR1 and CDR2 sequences are MNHEY and SMNVEV (reference sequence). In DNA, the CDR3 is TGTGCCAGCAGAAGACTAGCGGGAGGATTTGGTGAGCAGTTCTTC. Translation gives CASRRLAGGFGEQFF.

This chain joins TRBV13 and TRBJ1-1; no clear D. The CDR3 extends over 15 amino acids. The ends were cut back, 0 bases at V and 1 base at J, with 9 bases in the middle. The germline V gene has CDR1 PRHDT and CDR2 FYEKMQ (reference sequence). CDR3: CASSLGGRGNTEAFF. CDR3 sequence (DNA): TGTGCCAGCAGCTTAGGCGGTCGGGGGAACACTGAAGCTTTCTTT.

This clone was recorded a few times. This chain links TRBV6-1 with TRBJ2-5, with D unresolved. Trimming removed 2 bases from V and 0 bases from J, with 10 bases in between. In germline, CDR1 is MNHNS, CDR2 SASEGT. The CDR3 has 15 residues. The CDR3 DNA reads TGTGCCAGCAGTGAATCCCACACGTACCAAGAGACCCAGTACTTC. As protein: CASSESHTYQETQYF.

The chain has TRBV6-5 and TRBJ2-3; TRBD1 matches at 7 bases. Germline assignment: CDR1 MNHEY and CDR2 SVGAGI. The CDR3 runs 12 residues. Trimming cost V 5 bases and J 5 bases; bases outside gene matches: 1. The CDR3 spells CASSNRGDTQYF. The CDR3 DNA reads as TGTGCCAGCAGTAACAGGGGAGATACGCAGTATTTT.

The chain carries TRBV7-6 and TRBJ1-1; TRBD1 aligns across 7 bases. This CDR3 region has 14 residues. Trimming took 0 bases from V and 4 from J; bases not matched to a gene: 2. Germline CDR1 SGHVS, CDR2 FNYEAQ. CDR3 sequence: CASSLAPGGTEAFF. CDR3 sequence (DNA): TGTGCCAGCAGCTTAGCGCCAGGGGGCACTGAAGCTTTCTTT.

This chain uses TRBV19 with TRBJ1-2; D is unclear. Trimming pared 5 bases from V and 13 bases from J, leaving 14 bases between. CDR1 LNHDA and CDR2 SQIVND come from the germline V gene (reference sequence). CDR3 length: 11 amino acids. The CDR3 nucleotides read TGTGCCAGTAGTCTCCATGAGGTTTCCACCTTC. This encodes CASSLHEVSTF.

V is TRBV10-3 and J is TRBJ1-2, with D perhaps matching TRBD1 (5 bases). CDR1 is ENHRY, CDR2 SYGVKD, per germline. This CDR3 contains 15 residues. V lost 0 bases and J lost 0, with 8 bases in between. The CDR3 loop is CAISESRQTNYGYTF. The CDR3, as DNA: TGTGCCATCAGTGAGTCCCGACAGACTAACTATGGCTACACCTTC.